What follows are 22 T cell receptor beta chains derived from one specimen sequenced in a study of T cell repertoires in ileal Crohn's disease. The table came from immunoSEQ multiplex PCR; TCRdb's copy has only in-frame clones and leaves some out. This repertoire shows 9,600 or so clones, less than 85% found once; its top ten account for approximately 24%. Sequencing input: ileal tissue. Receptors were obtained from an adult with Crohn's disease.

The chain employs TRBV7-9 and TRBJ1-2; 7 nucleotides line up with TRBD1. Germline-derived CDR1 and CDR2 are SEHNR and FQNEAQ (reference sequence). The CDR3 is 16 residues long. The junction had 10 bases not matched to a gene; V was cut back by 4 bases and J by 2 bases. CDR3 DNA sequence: TGTGCCAGCAGCTATCGACCGGGGACAGACAACTATGGCTACACCTTC. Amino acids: CASSYRPGTDNYGYTF.

The DNA of the CDR3 is TGTGCCAGCAGCTTAGGTCAGGGCAGGGAAGCTTTCTTT. This gives the protein CASSLGQGREAFF. This chain links TRBV7-2 with TRBJ1-1; maybe TRBD1 (5 bases). The length of the CDR3 is 13 residues. V was shortened by 1 base and J by 8 bases, with 11 bases between the two germline ends. The germline V gene encodes CDR1 SGHTA and CDR2 FQGNSA.

The DNA of the CDR3 is TGTGCCAGCAGGTGGGACAGGGGAGGTAACGAGCAGTACTTC. Translated, it gives CASRWDRGGNEQYF. The chain has TRBV2 and TRBJ2-7; TRBD1 matches at 10 bases. This CDR3 has 14 residues. Germline lookup yields CDR1 SNHLY and CDR2 FYNNEI. V lost 6 bases to trimming and J lost 5 bases; unmatched junction nucleotides: 7.

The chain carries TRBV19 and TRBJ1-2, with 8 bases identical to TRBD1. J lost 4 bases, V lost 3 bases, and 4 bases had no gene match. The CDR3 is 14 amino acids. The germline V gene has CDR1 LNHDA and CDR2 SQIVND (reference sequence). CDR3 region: CASSIQGALYGYTF. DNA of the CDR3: TGTGCCAGTAGTATTCAGGGGGCACTCTATGGCTACACCTTC.

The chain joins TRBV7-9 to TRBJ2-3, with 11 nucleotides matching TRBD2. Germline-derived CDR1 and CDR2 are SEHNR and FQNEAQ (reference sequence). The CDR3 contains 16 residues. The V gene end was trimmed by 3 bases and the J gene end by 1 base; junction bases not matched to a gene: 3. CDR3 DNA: TGTGCCAGCAGCTTCTCGACTAGCGGGGGCACAGATACGCAGTATTTT. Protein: CASSFSTSGGTDTQYF.

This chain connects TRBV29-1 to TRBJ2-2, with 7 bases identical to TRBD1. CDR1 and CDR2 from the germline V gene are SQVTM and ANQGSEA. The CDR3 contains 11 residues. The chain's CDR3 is CGTVTTGELFF. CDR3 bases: TGCGGGACAGTTACCACCGGGGAGCTGTTTTTT.

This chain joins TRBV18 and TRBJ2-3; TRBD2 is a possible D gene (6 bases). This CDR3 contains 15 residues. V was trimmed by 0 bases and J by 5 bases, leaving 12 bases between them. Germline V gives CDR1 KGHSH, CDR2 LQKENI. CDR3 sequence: CASSPPGGLQDTQYF. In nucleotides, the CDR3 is TGTGCCAGCTCACCACCGGGAGGTCTCCAAGATACGCAGTATTTT.

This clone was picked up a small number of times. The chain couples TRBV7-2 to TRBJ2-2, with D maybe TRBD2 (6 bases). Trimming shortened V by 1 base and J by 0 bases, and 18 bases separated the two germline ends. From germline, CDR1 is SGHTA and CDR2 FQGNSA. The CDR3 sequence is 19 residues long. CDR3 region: CASSLGPPGGIANTGELFF. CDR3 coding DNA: TGTGCCAGCAGCTTAGGTCCTCCCGGGGGAATCGCGAACACCGGGGAGCTGTTTTTT.

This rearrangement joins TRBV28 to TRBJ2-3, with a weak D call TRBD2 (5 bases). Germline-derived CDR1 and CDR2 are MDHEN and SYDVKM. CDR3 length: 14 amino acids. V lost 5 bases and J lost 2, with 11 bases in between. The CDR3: CASSTRAATDTQYF. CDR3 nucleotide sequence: TGTGCCAGCAGTACTAGAGCGGCCACAGATACGCAGTATTTT.

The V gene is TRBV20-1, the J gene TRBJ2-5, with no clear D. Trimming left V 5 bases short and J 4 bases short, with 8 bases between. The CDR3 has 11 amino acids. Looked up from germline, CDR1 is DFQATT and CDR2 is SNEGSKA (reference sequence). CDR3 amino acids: CSAGGGETQYF. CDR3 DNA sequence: TGCAGTGCTGGCGGCGGAGAGACCCAGTACTTC.

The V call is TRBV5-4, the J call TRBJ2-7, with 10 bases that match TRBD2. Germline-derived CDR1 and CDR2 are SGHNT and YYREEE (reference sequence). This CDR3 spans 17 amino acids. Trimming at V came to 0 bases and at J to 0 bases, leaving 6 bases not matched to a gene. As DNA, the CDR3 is TGTGCCAGCAGCTTGGCCGGACGGACTAGCGGCTCCTACGAGCAGTACTTC. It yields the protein CASSLAGRTSGSYEQYF. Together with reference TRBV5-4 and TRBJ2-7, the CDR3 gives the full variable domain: ETGVTQSPTHLIKTRGQQVTLRCSSQSGHNTVSWYQQALGQGPQFIFQYYREEENGRGNFPPRFSGLQFPNYSSELNVNALELDDSALYLCASSLAGRTSGSYEQYFGPGTRLTVT.

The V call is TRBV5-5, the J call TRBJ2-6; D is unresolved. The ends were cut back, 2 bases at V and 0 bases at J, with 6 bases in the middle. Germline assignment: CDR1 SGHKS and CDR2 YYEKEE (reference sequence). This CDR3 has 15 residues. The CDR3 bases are TGTGCCAGCAGCTTACTGCTCTCTGGGGCCAACGTCCTGACTTTC. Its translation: CASSLLLSGANVLTF.

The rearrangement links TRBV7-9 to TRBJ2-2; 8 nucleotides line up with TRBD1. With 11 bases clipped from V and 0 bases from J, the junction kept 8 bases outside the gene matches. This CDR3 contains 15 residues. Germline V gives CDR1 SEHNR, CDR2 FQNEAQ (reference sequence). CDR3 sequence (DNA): TGTGCCGGACGGACAGGGCTCGCGAACACCGGGGAGCTGTTTTTT. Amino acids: CAGRTGLANTGELFF.

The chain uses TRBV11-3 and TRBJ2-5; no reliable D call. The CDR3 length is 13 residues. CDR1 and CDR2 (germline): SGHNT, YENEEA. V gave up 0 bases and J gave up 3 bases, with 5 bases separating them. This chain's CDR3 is CASSLESEETQYF. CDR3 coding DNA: TGTGCCAGCAGCTTAGAGTCGGAAGAGACCCAGTACTTC.

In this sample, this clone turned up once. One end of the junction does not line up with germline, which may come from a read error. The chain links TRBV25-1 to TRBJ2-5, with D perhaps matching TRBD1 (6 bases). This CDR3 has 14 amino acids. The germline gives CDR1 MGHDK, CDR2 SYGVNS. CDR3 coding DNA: TGTGCCAGCAGCGCCTCAGGACAGCAAGAGGCCCAGTACTTC. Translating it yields CASSASGQQEAQYF.

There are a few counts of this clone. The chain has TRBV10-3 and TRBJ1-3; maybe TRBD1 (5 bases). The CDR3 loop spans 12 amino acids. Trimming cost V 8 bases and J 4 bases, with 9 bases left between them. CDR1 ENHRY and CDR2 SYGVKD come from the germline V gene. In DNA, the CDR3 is TGTGCCATCCAGGGCGAGGGAAACACCATATATTTT. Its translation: CAIQGEGNTIYF.

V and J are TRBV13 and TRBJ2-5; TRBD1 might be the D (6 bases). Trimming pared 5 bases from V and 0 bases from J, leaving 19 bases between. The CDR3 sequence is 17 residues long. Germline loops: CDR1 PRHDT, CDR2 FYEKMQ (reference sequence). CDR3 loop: CASSPPAGTKYQETQYF. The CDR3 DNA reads TGTGCCAGCAGCCCCCCAGCCGGGACAAAGTACCAAGAGACCCAGTACTTC.

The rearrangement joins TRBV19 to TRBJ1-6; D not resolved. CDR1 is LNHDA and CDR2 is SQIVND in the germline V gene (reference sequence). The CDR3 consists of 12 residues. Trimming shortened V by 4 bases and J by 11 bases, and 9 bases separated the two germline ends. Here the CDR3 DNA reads TGTGCCAGTAGTACGAGAATGGCACCCCTCCACTTT. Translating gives CASSTRMAPLHF.

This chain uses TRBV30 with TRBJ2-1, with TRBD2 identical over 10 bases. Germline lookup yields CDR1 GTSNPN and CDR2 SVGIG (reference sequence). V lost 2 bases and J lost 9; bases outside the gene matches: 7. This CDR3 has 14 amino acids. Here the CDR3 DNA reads TGTGCCTGGAGTAGGTTAGCGGGGGGCGGTGAGCAGTTCTTC. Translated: CAWSRLAGGGEQFF.

This CDR3 reads CASTPHGLAKFYEQYF. In DNA form, the CDR3 reads TGTGCCAGCACCCCCCACGGACTAGCCAAGTTCTACGAGCAGTACTTC. The rearrangement joins TRBV2 to TRBJ2-7; 8 bases map to TRBD2. Unmatched junction bases numbered 14, after V lost 7 bases and J lost 3 bases. CDR1 is SNHLY, CDR2 FYNNEI, per germline. The CDR3 is 16 amino acids.

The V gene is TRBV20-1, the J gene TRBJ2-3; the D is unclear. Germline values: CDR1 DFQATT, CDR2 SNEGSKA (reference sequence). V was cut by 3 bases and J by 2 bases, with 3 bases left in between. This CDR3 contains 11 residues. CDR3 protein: CSASFTDTQYF. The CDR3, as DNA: TGCAGTGCTAGCTTCACAGATACGCAGTATTTT.

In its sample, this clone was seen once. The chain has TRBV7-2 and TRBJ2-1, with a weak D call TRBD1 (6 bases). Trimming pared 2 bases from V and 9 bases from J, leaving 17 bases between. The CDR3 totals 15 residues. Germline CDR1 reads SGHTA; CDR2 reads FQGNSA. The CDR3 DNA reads TGTGCCAGCAGCTTACCCCCTGGACAGCAAGCTGAGCAGTTCTTC. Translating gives CASSLPPGQQAEQFF.